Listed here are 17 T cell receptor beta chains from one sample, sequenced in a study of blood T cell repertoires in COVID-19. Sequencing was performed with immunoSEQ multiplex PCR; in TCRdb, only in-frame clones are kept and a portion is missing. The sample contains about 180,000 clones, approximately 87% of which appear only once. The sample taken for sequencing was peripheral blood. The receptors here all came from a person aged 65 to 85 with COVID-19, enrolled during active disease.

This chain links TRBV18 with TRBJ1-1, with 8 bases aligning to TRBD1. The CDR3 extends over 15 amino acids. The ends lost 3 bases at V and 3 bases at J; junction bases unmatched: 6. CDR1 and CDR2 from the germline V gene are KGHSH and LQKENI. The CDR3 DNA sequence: TGTGCCAGCTCACCTAACCAGGGGGCGGACACTGAAGCTTTCTTT. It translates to CASSPNQGADTEAFF.

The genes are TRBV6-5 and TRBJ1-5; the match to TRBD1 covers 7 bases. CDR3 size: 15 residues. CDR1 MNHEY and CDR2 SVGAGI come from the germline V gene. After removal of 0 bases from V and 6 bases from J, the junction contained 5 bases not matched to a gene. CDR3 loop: CASSYSTGSSQPQHF. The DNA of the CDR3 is TGTGCCAGCAGTTACTCGACAGGGTCAAGTCAGCCCCAGCATTTT.

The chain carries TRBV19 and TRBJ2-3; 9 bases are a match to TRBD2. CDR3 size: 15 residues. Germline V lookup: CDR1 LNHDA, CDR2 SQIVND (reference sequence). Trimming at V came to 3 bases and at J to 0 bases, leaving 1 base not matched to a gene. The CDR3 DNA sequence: TGTGCCAGTAGTATTAGCGGGGGTAGCACAGATACGCAGTATTTT. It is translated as CASSISGGSTDTQYF.

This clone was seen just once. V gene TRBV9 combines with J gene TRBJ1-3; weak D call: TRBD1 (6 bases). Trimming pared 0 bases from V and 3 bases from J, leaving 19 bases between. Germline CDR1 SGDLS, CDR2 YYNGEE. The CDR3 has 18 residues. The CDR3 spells CASSVELWGQEVGNTIYF. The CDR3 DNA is TGTGCCAGCAGCGTAGAACTATGGGGGCAGGAGGTTGGAAACACCATATATTTT.

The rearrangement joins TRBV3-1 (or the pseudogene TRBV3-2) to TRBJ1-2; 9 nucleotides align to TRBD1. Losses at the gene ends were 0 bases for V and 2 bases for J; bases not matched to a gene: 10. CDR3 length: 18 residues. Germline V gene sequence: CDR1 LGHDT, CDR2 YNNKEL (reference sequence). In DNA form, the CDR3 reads TGTGCCAGCAGCCAAGATCGGACGACAGGGGGTGGGAACTATGGCTACACCTTC. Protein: CASSQDRTTGGGNYGYTF.

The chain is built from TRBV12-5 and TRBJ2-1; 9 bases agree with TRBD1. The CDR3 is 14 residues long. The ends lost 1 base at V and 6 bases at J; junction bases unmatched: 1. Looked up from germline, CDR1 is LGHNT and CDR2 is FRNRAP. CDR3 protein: CASGLGQGVNEQFF. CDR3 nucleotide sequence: TGTGCTAGTGGTTTGGGACAGGGGGTCAATGAGCAGTTCTTC.

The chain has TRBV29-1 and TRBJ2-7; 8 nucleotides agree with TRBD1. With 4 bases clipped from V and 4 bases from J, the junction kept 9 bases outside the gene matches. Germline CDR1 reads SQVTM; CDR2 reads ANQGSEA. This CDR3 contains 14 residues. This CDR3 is CSVVSQGAVYEQYF. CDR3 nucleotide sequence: TGCAGCGTTGTCTCGCAGGGGGCAGTATACGAGCAGTACTTC.

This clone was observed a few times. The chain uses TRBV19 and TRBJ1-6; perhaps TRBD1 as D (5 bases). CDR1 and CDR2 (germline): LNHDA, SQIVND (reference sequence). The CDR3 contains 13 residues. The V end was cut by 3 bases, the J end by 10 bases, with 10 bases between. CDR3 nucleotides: TGTGCCAGTAGTATCCAGGGAGGCTCACCCCTCCACTTT. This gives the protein CASSIQGGSPLHF. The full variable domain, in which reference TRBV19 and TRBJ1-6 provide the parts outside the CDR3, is DGGITQSPKYLFRKEGQNVTLSCEQNLNHDAMYWYRQDPGQGLRLIYYSQIVNDFQKGDIAEGYSVSREKKESFPLTVTSAQKNPTAFYLCASSIQGGSPLHFGNGTRLTVT.

CDR3 sequence: CAWSRQASTGELFF. For the CDR3, the DNA is TGTGCCTGGTCCAGACAGGCGAGCACCGGGGAGCTGTTTTTT. The V call is TRBV30, the J call TRBJ2-2; maybe TRBD1 (6 bases). The ends were cut back, 5 bases at V and 4 bases at J, with 14 bases in the middle. The CDR3 extends over 14 amino acids. The germline V gene has CDR1 GTSNPN and CDR2 SVGIG (reference sequence).

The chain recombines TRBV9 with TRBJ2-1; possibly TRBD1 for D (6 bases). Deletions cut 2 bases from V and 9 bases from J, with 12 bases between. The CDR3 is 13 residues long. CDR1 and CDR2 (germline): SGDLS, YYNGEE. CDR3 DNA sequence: TGTGCCAGCAGCGTTGAGGGGGTGGGTGAGCAGTTCTTC. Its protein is CASSVEGVGEQFF.

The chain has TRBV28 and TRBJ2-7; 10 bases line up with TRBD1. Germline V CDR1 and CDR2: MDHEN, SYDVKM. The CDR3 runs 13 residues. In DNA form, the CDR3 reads TGTGCATCCGGGACAGGGGTCATCTACGAGCAGTACTTC. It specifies CASGTGVIYEQYF.

Here the CDR3 DNA reads TGTGCCAGCCTAGGACAGGGTAGGAATGAGCAGTTCTTC. Its protein is CASLGQGRNEQFF. The chain joins TRBV18 to TRBJ2-1; TRBD1 matches at 8 bases. This CDR3 is 13 amino acids long. The junction had 7 bases not matched to a gene; V was cut back by 8 bases and J by 7 bases. Per the germline V gene, CDR1 is KGHSH and CDR2 is LQKENI.

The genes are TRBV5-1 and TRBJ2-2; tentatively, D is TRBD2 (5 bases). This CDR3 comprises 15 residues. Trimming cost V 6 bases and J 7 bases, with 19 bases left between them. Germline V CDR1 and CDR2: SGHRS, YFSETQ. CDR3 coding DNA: TGCGCCAGCACCCTCTTCCGGGGTTTTGGCGGGGAGCTGTTTTTT. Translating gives CASTLFRGFGGELFF.

CDR3 sequence reads: CASSQDRANTGELFF. The CDR3 coding sequence is TGTGCCAGCAGCCAGGACAGGGCGAACACCGGGGAGCTGTTTTTT. This chain joins TRBV14 and TRBJ2-2; 8 bases match TRBD1. The trim removed 3 bases at V and 0 bases at J, leaving 0 bases unmatched. CDR3 size: 15 residues. Germline CDR1 SGHDN, CDR2 FVKESK.

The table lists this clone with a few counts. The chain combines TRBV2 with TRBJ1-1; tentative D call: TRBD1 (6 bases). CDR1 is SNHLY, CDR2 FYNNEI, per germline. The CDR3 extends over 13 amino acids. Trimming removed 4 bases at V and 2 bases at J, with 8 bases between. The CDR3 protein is CASSGGQNTEAFF. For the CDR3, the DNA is TGTGCCAGCAGTGGGGGACAAAACACTGAAGCTTTCTTT.

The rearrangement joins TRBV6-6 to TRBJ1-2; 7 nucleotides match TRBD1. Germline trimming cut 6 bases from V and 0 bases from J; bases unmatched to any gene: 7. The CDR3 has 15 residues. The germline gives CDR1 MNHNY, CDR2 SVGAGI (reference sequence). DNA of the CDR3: TGTGCCAGCAGACCAGAGGGGGCGGCTAACTATGGCTACACCTTC. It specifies CASRPEGAANYGYTF.

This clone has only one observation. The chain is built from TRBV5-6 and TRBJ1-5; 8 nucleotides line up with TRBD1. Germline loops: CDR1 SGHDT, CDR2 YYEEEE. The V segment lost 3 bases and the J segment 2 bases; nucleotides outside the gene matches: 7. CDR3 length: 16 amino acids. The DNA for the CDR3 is TGTGCCAGCAGCTCCAGGACAGGGCCGGGCAATCAGCCCCAGCATTTT. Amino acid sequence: CASSSRTGPGNQPQHF.